This passage covers 17 T cell receptor beta chains from one sample sequenced in a study of T cells in Graves' hyperthyroidism and ophthalmopathy. Regions amplified from RNA transcripts were the TCR beta CDR3 regions. Researchers ran a first-round RT-PCR on the TCR CDR3 using the HTBI primer set. TCRdb re-analysed the multiplex PCR reads in MiXCR, keeping a single row per CDR3 protein. The table shows about 290,000 distinct CDR3 sequences, with around a fifth occurring only once. The sample was blood. The receptors stem from a man aged 45-60 years with Graves' ophthalmopathy.

This clonotype was detected a few times. This sequence joins TRBV2 and TRBJ2-1; TRBD1 aligns across 10 bases. The CDR3 length is 12 residues. Germline CDR1 and CDR2: SNHLY and FYNNEI. V was clipped by 5 bases and J by 15 bases; unmatched bases: 7. The CDR3 sequence is CASSNDRGPPFF. CDR3 in DNA: TGTGCCAGCAGTAACGACAGGGGGCCCCCGTTCTTC.

This chain connects TRBV10-3 to TRBJ1-2; D not resolved. V lost 2 bases and J 0 bases, leaving 7 bases between the germline ends. The CDR3 runs to 14 residues. The germline V gene has CDR1 ENHRY and CDR2 SYGVKD. The DNA for the CDR3 is TGTGCCATCAGTGAGGTGGCAGCTAACTATGGCTACACCTTC. Protein sequence: CAISEVAANYGYTF.

This chain uses TRBV19 with TRBJ1-1, with 10 bases lining up with TRBD1. V lost 6 bases to trimming and J lost 3 bases; unmatched junction nucleotides: 13. The germline gives CDR1 LNHDA, CDR2 SQIVND (reference sequence). The CDR3 is made up of 17 amino acids. The CDR3, as DNA: TGTGCCAGTAGCAGCACGGGGACAGGGGTTGTATACACTGAAGCTTTCTTT. Residues: CASSSTGTGVVYTEAFF.

This clonotype came up a few times. The chain has TRBV5-1 and TRBJ2-5; TRBD2 agrees at 8 bases. The junction had 13 bases not matched to a gene; V was cut back by 5 bases and J by 4 bases. There are 16 residues in the CDR3. Per the germline V gene, CDR1 is SGHRS and CDR2 is YFSETQ. The CDR3 sequence is CASREAGVRVGETQYF. Written as DNA, the CDR3 is TGCGCCAGCAGAGAAGCGGGAGTTCGTGTAGGAGAGACCCAGTACTTC.

This clonotype was seen only a few times. The genes are TRBV6-1 and TRBJ2-2, with a possible D match to TRBD2 (6 bases). In germline, CDR1 is MNHNS, CDR2 SASEGT. The CDR3 length is 11 residues. Trimming took 8 bases from V and 5 from J, leaving 6 bases between them. DNA of the CDR3: TGTGCCAGCGGGAGGACCGGGGAGCTGTTTTTT. The encoded protein is CASGRTGELFF.

This chain links TRBV28 with TRBJ2-7; 8 nucleotides agree with TRBD1. The junction had 9 bases not matched to a gene; V was cut back by 5 bases and J by 3 bases. The germline gives CDR1 MDHEN, CDR2 SYDVKM. The length of the CDR3 is 15 residues. This chain's CDR3 is CASSHPGTGGYEQYF. The CDR3 DNA is TGTGCCAGCAGTCACCCCGGGACAGGCGGCTACGAGCAGTACTTC.

A few counts support this clonotype. J is TRBJ2-5 and V is TRBV6-1, with D perhaps TRBD1 or TRBD2 (5 bases each). The V end lost 2 bases, the J end lost 5 bases, and 21 bases lay between the germline ends. Germline lookup yields CDR1 MNHNS and CDR2 SASEGT. The CDR3 consists of 17 residues. The chain's CDR3 is CASSEPTWFDWGETQYF. DNA for the CDR3: TGTGCCAGCAGTGAACCCACCTGGTTCGATTGGGGGGAGACCCAGTACTTC.

This clonotype was seen a handful of times. The chain uses TRBV9 and TRBJ1-1; 11 bases align to TRBD1. J gave up 4 bases and V 1 base, and 6 bases lay outside the gene matches. The CDR3 is 16 amino acids. The V gene's germline CDR1 is SGDLS and CDR2 YYNGEE. CDR3 coding DNA: TGTGCCAGCAGCGTAACCCCCGGGACAGGGGGCACTGAAGCTTTCTTT. This translates into CASSVTPGTGGTEAFF.

The chain couples TRBV7-9 to TRBJ2-7; tentative D call: TRBD1 (6 bases). Trimming pared 2 bases from V and 3 bases from J, leaving 14 bases between. CDR3 size: 15 residues. Germline V gene data show CDR1 as SEHNR and CDR2 as FQNEAQ (reference sequence). CDR3 sequence reads: CASSLKVGAGYEQYF. CDR3 nucleotides: TGTGCCAGCAGCTTAAAAGTGGGGGCCGGCTACGAGCAGTACTTC.

This clonotype has ten or more counts. The chain is built from TRBV6-1 and TRBJ2-7; 10 bases agree with TRBD1. Germline-derived CDR1 and CDR2 are MNHNS and SASEGT. The CDR3 runs to 14 residues. V dropped 7 bases and J dropped 4; count of bases not matched to a gene: 7. Written as DNA, the CDR3 is TGTGCCAGCAAGAGGGGGACAGGGGAGTACGAGCAGTACTTC. Residues: CASKRGTGEYEQYF.

This clonotype was found many times. The chain recombines TRBV7-3 with TRBJ2-1, with 11 bases identical to TRBD2. CDR1 SGHTA and CDR2 FQGTGA come from the germline V gene. The CDR3 loop spans 16 amino acids. V shed 5 bases and J 0 bases; nucleotides not matched to a gene: 3. The CDR3 here is CASSPTSGNSYNEQFF. As DNA, the CDR3 is TGTGCCAGCAGCCCGACTAGCGGGAACTCCTACAATGAGCAGTTCTTC.

This clonotype showed up many times. The V and J genes are TRBV28 and TRBJ2-7; TRBD1 matches 7 bases. Germline assignment: CDR1 MDHEN and CDR2 SYDVKM. The CDR3 is made up of 15 amino acids. After removal of 8 bases from V and 5 bases from J, the junction contained 15 bases not matched to a gene. The chain's CDR3 is CASATQGVFGHEQYF. CDR3 in DNA: TGTGCCAGCGCAACTCAGGGGGTATTCGGCCACGAGCAGTACTTC.

V and J are TRBV7-9 and TRBJ2-6; weak D call: TRBD1 (5 bases). CDR1 SEHNR and CDR2 FQNEAQ come from the germline V gene (reference sequence). V was trimmed by 5 bases and J by 2 bases, leaving 10 bases between them. The CDR3 has 15 residues. CDR3 bases: TGTGCCAGCAGCCCAAGACAGACTGGGGCCAACGTCCTGACTTTC. It yields the protein CASSPRQTGANVLTF.

This rearrangement joins TRBV16 to TRBJ1-4; D may be TRBD1 (6 bases). Germline assignment: CDR1 KGHSY and CDR2 FQNENV. The germline V and J ends were trimmed by 2 bases and 5 bases, with 15 bases remaining between them. The CDR3 has 16 amino acids. CDR3 region: CASSQNGVRGNEKLFF. The CDR3 DNA reads as TGTGCCAGCAGCCAAAATGGCGTCAGGGGAAATGAAAAACTGTTTTTT.

This clonotype was seen ten or more times. The chain combines TRBV5-1 with TRBJ2-1; no definite D call. This CDR3 has 15 amino acids. Per the germline V gene, CDR1 is SGHRS and CDR2 is YFSETQ. V lost 3 bases and J lost 2, with 12 bases in between. The CDR3 here is CASSSNPGTYNEQFF. The DNA for the CDR3 is TGCGCCAGCAGCTCGAACCCTGGGACCTACAATGAGCAGTTCTTC.

In this sample, this clonotype turned up many times. This rearrangement joins TRBV7-6 to TRBJ2-5, with TRBD1 as a possible D gene (5 bases). Germline CDR1 is SGHVS and CDR2 is FNYEAQ. There are 13 residues in the CDR3. Deletions cut 5 bases from V and 1 base from J, with 8 bases between. CDR3 protein: CASSVTVQETQYF. CDR3 coding DNA: TGTGCCAGCAGCGTGACAGTCCAAGAGACCCAGTACTTC.

This clonotype was observed at least ten times. The V call is TRBV9, the J call TRBJ2-7; 8 nucleotides match TRBD2. The V segment lost 0 bases and the J segment 5 bases; nucleotides outside the gene matches: 7. Germline V lookup: CDR1 SGDLS, CDR2 YYNGEE. There are 15 residues in the CDR3. CDR3 sequence reads: CASSVGRIGRDEQYF. CDR3 in DNA: TGTGCCAGCAGCGTAGGTCGTATCGGGAGGGACGAGCAGTACTTC.